This T cell receptor (beta chain) was identified during a study of blood T cells in healthy people across ages. Broader study findings: No one knew whether donors had CMV, which possibly confounded expanded clonotype changes. Strong correlation linked observed beta diversity and percent naive T cells. Across the age range, TCR beta diversity per million T cells fell in a roughly linear way.

The CDR3 consists of 13 residues. In germline, CDR1 is MNHEY, CDR2 SMNVEV (reference sequence). A second PCR of 7 to 11 cycles used a sample-barcoded 5' primer and a J-beta primer mix. Carrying 12 random nucleotides, a template-switch adaptor labeled each individual cDNA molecule. TCRdb redid the calling of the 5' RACE reads with MiXCR, one entry per CDR3 protein. The data show 1.8 million or so distinct CDR3 sequences, about 39% seen once. About this clonotype: What it binds is unknown.

The sample comprised blood. The receptor was derived from a human donor in good health. This rearrangement joins TRBV27 to TRBJ2-4; perhaps D is TRBD1 or TRBD2 (5 bases each). Judging by the DNA end, TRBJ2-7 fits better; the J call may be wrong. The DNA of the CDR3 is TGTGCCAGCGGATCGTTTACAGGAGGCGAGCAGTACTTC. Translation: CASGSFTGGEQYF.